One and the same sample provided the 27 T cell receptor beta chains below, sequenced in a study of Graves' ophthalmopathy and Graves' hyperthyroidism. Amplification targeted the TCR beta CDR3 regions, with RNA transcripts as the source material. HTBI primers served in a first-round RT-PCR, which a second-round multiplex PCR followed. TCRdb analysed the multiplex PCR reads with MiXCR anew, one entry per CDR3 protein. The profile covers roughly 160,000 distinct CDR3 sequences, with 39% appearing a single time and 7.5% to 10% taken by the ten largest. Sequencing input: peripheral blood. Every receptor here comes from a man younger than 40 with Graves' ophthalmopathy.

This clonotype was observed many times. J is TRBJ1-2 and V is TRBV7-2; weak D call: TRBD1 (5 bases). This CDR3 contains 12 residues. The germline V gene encodes CDR1 SGHTA and CDR2 FQGNSA. The V and J ends lost 5 bases and 8 bases respectively, with 12 bases between them. CDR3 protein: CASSPGRRGYTF. The DNA for the CDR3 is TGTGCCAGCAGCCCGGGACGCAGGGGCTACACCTTC. Filled out from reference TRBV7-2 and TRBJ1-2, the complete variable domain reads GAGVSQSPSNKVTEKGKDVELRCDPISGHTALYWYRQSLGQGLEFLIYFQGNSAPDKSGLPSDRFSAERTGGSVSTLTIQRTQQEDSAVYLCASSPGRRGYTFGSGTRLTVV.

This clonotype was seen many times. The chain has TRBV12-3 or TRBV12-4 and TRBJ2-2; TRBD2 might be the D (6 bases). The ends were cut back, 3 bases at V and 0 bases at J, with 14 bases in the middle. CDR3 size: 17 residues. CDR3 sequence: CASSFARGITNTGELFF. The CDR3 DNA follows: TGTGCCAGCAGTTTTGCCCGGGGGATCACGAACACCGGGGAGCTGTTTTTT.

This chain uses TRBV27 with TRBJ1-3; no reliable D call. The germline gives CDR1 MNHEY, CDR2 SMNVEV (reference sequence). CDR3 size: 15 residues. Between the trimmed V and J ends, which lost 6 bases and 0 bases, there was a span of 12 bases. CDR3 DNA: TGTGCCAGCAGCCGCGACCCTAGCTCTGGAAACACCATATATTTT. It specifies CASSRDPSSGNTIYF.

The gene calls are TRBV12-3 or TRBV12-4 and TRBJ1-1; D is perhaps TRBD1 (6 bases). This CDR3 region has 15 residues. The ends were cut back, 4 bases at V and 2 bases at J, with 14 bases in the middle. The CDR3 nucleotides read TGTGCCAGCAGTTCGGAGGGGGGCGAAAACACTGAAGCTTTCTTT. It translates to CASSSEGGENTEAFF.

This clonotype was seen at least ten times. V and J are TRBV12-3 or TRBV12-4 and TRBJ1-1; D ambiguous. The CDR3 totals 13 residues. V was shortened by 3 bases and J by 1 base, with 6 bases between the two germline ends. CDR3 residues: CASSFSRNTEAFF. The CDR3 nucleotides read TGTGCCAGCAGTTTTTCCAGGAACACTGAAGCTTTCTTT.

This clonotype was counted at least ten times. The chain uses TRBV20-1 and TRBJ2-7; D might be TRBD1 (5 bases). The CDR3 has 14 residues. Trimming cost V 6 bases and J 0 bases, with 15 bases left between them. Germline V CDR1 and CDR2: DFQATT, SNEGSKA (reference sequence). CDR3 nucleotide sequence: TGCAGTGCCCCCAGACCAAGGGGCTCCTACGAGCAGTACTTC. This sequence encodes CSAPRPRGSYEQYF.

This clonotype was observed a few times. The chain couples TRBV28 to TRBJ1-1; TRBD1 matches 7 bases. Germline CDR1 is MDHEN and CDR2 is SYDVKM. V dropped 5 bases and J dropped 7; count of bases not matched to a gene: 4. The CDR3 totals 12 residues. This chain's CDR3 is CASSRRTGEAFF. The CDR3 DNA follows: TGTGCCAGCAGTCGTAGGACAGGTGAAGCTTTCTTT.

This clonotype was detected ten times or more. This rearrangement joins TRBV4-1 to TRBJ2-5, with D maybe TRBD1 (7 bases). The CDR3 covers 16 residues. V dropped 4 bases and J dropped 2 bases, with 17 bases sitting between them. In germline, CDR1 is MGHRA, CDR2 YSYEKL. CDR3 region: CASSRTNRQGQETQYF. For the CDR3, the DNA is TGCGCCAGCAGCCGGACTAACAGACAGGGACAAGAGACCCAGTACTTC.

This clonotype was counted once. This chain links TRBV27 with TRBJ1-1, with unresolved D. Germline CDR1 MNHEY, CDR2 SMNVEV (reference sequence). The CDR3 is 13 amino acids. The ends were cut back, 5 bases at V and 10 bases at J, with 17 bases in the middle. In nucleotides, the CDR3 is TGTGCCAGCAGTCCATTCACTAGGGAGAGAGCTTTCTTT. Protein product: CASSPFTRERAFF.

Within the sample, this clonotype is medium-sized. The V call is TRBV6-1, the J call TRBJ2-5, with D perhaps TRBD1 or TRBD2 (5 bases each). Germline V gene sequence: CDR1 MNHNS, CDR2 SASEGT. V was cut by 4 bases and J by 5 bases, with 17 bases left in between. The CDR3 length is 15 residues. The CDR3 DNA is TGTGCCAGCAGTGGCGTGAAGGGGCGCGGGGAGACCCAGTACTTC. It yields the protein CASSGVKGRGETQYF.

The gene calls are TRBV6-2 or TRBV6-3 and TRBJ1-2; no definite D call. The CDR3 is made up of 14 amino acids. The ends were cut back, 8 bases at V and 4 bases at J, with 17 bases in the middle. CDR1 and CDR2 (germline): MNHEY, SVGEGT. The DNA for the CDR3 is TGTGCCAGCCTTCCCGTCGCGGGTAGCTATGGCTACACCTTC. It translates to CASLPVAGSYGYTF.

This clonotype was counted at least ten times. This chain links TRBV14 with TRBJ2-2; 8 bases align to TRBD1. The CDR3 runs 16 residues. The V segment lost 4 bases and the J segment 3 bases; nucleotides outside the gene matches: 7. Germline V gives CDR1 SGHDN, CDR2 FVKESK. CDR3 sequence (DNA): TGTGCCAGCAGCCGTCCGGGACAGGAGTACACCGGGGAGCTGTTTTTT. This gives the protein CASSRPGQEYTGELFF.

This clonotype has at least ten counts. This chain uses TRBV28 with TRBJ1-1; the D is unclear. The germline CDR1 and CDR2 sequences are MDHEN and SYDVKM. V shed 4 bases and J shed 3 bases, with 6 bases lying between them. The CDR3 runs 12 residues. CDR3 bases: TGTGCCAGCAGTTCCCCTGACACTGAAGCTTTCTTT. Its protein is CASSSPDTEAFF.

The chain couples TRBV6-2 or TRBV6-3 to TRBJ1-5, with TRBD1 identical over 7 bases. The CDR3 extends over 17 amino acids. Germline CDR1 is MNHEY and CDR2 is SVGEGT. With 1 base clipped from V and 3 bases from J, the junction kept 9 bases outside the gene matches. The CDR3 sequence is CASSYYENRGHNQPQHF. Here the CDR3 DNA reads TGTGCCAGCAGTTACTACGAGAACAGGGGTCACAATCAGCCCCAGCATTTT.

CDR3 protein: CASSPGPNSGNTIYF. CDR3 sequence (DNA): TGTGCCAGCAGCCCCGGGCCCAACTCTGGAAACACCATATATTTT. The V and J genes are TRBV7-6 and TRBJ1-3; no clear D gene. V lost 5 bases and J lost 0, with 11 bases in between. The CDR3 is 15 residues long. Per the germline V gene, CDR1 is SGHVS and CDR2 is FNYEAQ.

The chain joins TRBV12-3 or TRBV12-4 to TRBJ2-2, with D perhaps matching TRBD1 or TRBD2 (5 bases each). V dropped 7 bases and J dropped 5 bases, with 17 bases sitting between them. The CDR3 extends over 15 amino acids. In DNA form, the CDR3 reads TGTGCCAGCAATATGTGGGACGGTGGAACCGGGGAGCTGTTTTTT. It is translated as CASNMWDGGTGELFF.

The chain uses TRBV7-6 and TRBJ1-1; D is uncertain. The CDR3 has 13 residues. V was pared by 5 bases and J by 9 bases, with 16 bases between. Germline V gene data show CDR1 as SGHVS and CDR2 as FNYEAQ. The CDR3 loop is CASSLEGEGKAFF. The CDR3 DNA follows: TGTGCCAGCAGCCTAGAGGGAGAGGGCAAAGCTTTCTTT. Supplemented by reference TRBV7-6 and TRBJ1-1, the full variable domain reads GAGVSQSPRYKVTKRGQDVALRCDPISGHVSLYWYRQALGQGPEFLTYFNYEAQQDKSGLPNDRFSAERPEGSISTLTIQRTEQRDSAMYRCASSLEGEGKAFFGQGTRLTVV.

In its sample, this clonotype was seen many times. V is TRBV30 and J is TRBJ2-2; D not resolved. This CDR3 has 14 residues. Trimming took 0 bases from V and 6 from J, leaving 11 bases between them. Germline CDR1 GTSNPN, CDR2 SVGIG (reference sequence). This CDR3 is CAWSVQPHAGELFF. CDR3 sequence (DNA): TGTGCCTGGAGTGTTCAACCCCATGCCGGGGAGCTGTTTTTT.

The table lists this clonotype with many counts. V and J are TRBV12-3 or TRBV12-4 and TRBJ2-7, with TRBD2 as a possible D gene (6 bases). CDR3 length: 15 residues. Trimming stripped 2 bases from V and 1 base from J, with 12 bases between. This CDR3 is CASSLRSGLSYEQYF. The DNA for the CDR3 is TGTGCCAGCAGTTTACGGAGCGGACTATCCTACGAGCAGTACTTC.

This clonotype has at least ten counts. CDR3: CALGGEGRNIQYF. The DNA of the CDR3 is TGTGCCTTAGGGGGAGAGGGAAGAAACATTCAGTACTTC. This chain links TRBV28 with TRBJ2-4; TRBD1 is a possible D gene (6 bases). The CDR3 covers 13 residues. The V end was cut by 11 bases, the J end by 6 bases, with 17 bases between. Germline V lookup: CDR1 MDHEN, CDR2 SYDVKM.

In this sample, this clonotype turned up many times. V and J are TRBV6-5 and TRBJ1-2; D unresolved. CDR3 length equals 13 residues. Trimming pared 3 bases from V and 7 bases from J, leaving 12 bases between. Germline values: CDR1 MNHEY, CDR2 SVGAGI. The CDR3 bases are TGTGCCAGCAGTTATCCAGGCGATGCTGGCTACACCTTC. Translation gives CASSYPGDAGYTF.

This rearrangement joins TRBV7-2 to TRBJ2-7, with TRBD2 identical over 7 bases. V shed 0 bases, J shed 3 bases, and the junction held 5 bases outside the gene matches. Germline CDR1 reads SGHTA; CDR2 reads FQGNSA. This CDR3 region has 15 residues. CDR3 region: CASSLAGSGYYEQYF. CDR3 DNA sequence: TGTGCCAGCAGCTTAGCGGGTAGCGGGTACTACGAGCAGTACTTC. Combining the CDR3 with reference TRBV7-2 and TRBJ2-7 gives the whole variable domain GAGVSQSPSNKVTEKGKDVELRCDPISGHTALYWYRQSLGQGLEFLIYFQGNSAPDKSGLPSDRFSAERTGGSVSTLTIQRTQQEDSAVYLCASSLAGSGYYEQYFGPGTRLTVT.

The chain has TRBV12-3 or TRBV12-4 and TRBJ2-7; 10 bases are shared with TRBD1. This CDR3 contains 13 residues. V shed 11 bases, J shed 7 bases, and the junction held 11 bases outside the gene matches. The CDR3 loop reads CASAGQGFWEQYF. The CDR3, as DNA: TGTGCCTCCGCGGGACAGGGGTTTTGGGAGCAGTACTTC.

This clonotype was found many times. V usage is TRBV5-1 and J usage is TRBJ1-1, with 7 bases matching TRBD1. The germline V gene has CDR1 SGHRS and CDR2 YFSETQ. The CDR3 length is 15 residues. The junction had 6 bases not matched to a gene; V was cut back by 0 bases and J by 4 bases. CDR3 nucleotides: TGCGCCAGCAGCTTGGAGACAGGGCACGGCACTGAAGCTTTCTTT. This translates into CASSLETGHGTEAFF.

This clonotype has at least ten counts. The DNA for the CDR3 is TGTGCCAGCAGTGACGGCAGCTCCTATAATTCACCCCTCCACTTT. This gives the protein CASSDGSSYNSPLHF. The chain employs TRBV2 and TRBJ1-6; D is ambiguous. From germline, CDR1 is SNHLY and CDR2 FYNNEI. V shed 3 bases and J shed 0 bases, with 6 bases lying between them. The CDR3 extends over 15 amino acids.

This clonotype was seen repeatedly, ten times or more. The CDR3 coding sequence is TGTGCCAGCACCTTAGCGGGAGGAAGCCAGGAGACCCAGTACTTC. It is translated as CASTLAGGSQETQYF. The chain employs TRBV6-5 and TRBJ2-5, with TRBD2 matching over 10 bases. J gave up 5 bases and V 7 bases, and 10 bases lay outside the gene matches. Germline-derived CDR1 and CDR2 are MNHEY and SVGAGI. The CDR3 totals 15 residues.

This clonotype has ten or more counts. The genes are TRBV12-3 or TRBV12-4 and TRBJ2-5; D may be TRBD2 (6 bases). CDR3 length: 17 amino acids. The V gene lost 3 bases and the J gene lost 2 bases, with 19 bases spanning the gap. For the CDR3, the DNA is TGTGCCAGCAGTTTTGAGGAGGGGACGGATGGGCAAGAGACCCAGTACTTC. It is translated as CASSFEEGTDGQETQYF.